The 5 T cell receptor beta chains reported below all come from one sample, sequenced in a study of blood T cell repertoires in COVID-19. Clones were read by immunoSEQ multiplex PCR, and TCRdb kept only the in-frame ones, dropping some. This table holds under 250,000 clones, approximately 90% found once. The specimen was peripheral blood. The source is a woman in her 30s with COVID-19, enrolled during active disease.

The chain is built from TRBV3-1 (or the pseudogene TRBV3-2) and TRBJ1-1, with unresolved D. Germline values: CDR1 LGHDT, CDR2 YNNKEL (reference sequence). Deletions cut 0 bases from V and 1 base from J, with 9 bases between. The CDR3 is 15 residues long. The CDR3 nucleotides are TGTGCCAGCAGCCAAGACTACGGTTCGAACACTGAAGCTTTCTTT. The encoded protein is CASSQDYGSNTEAFF.

V and J are TRBV5-6 and TRBJ1-1; a weak D match, TRBD1 (5 bases). The CDR3 runs to 18 residues. Trimming removed 0 bases at V and 0 bases at J, with 18 bases between. CDR1 is SGHDT, CDR2 YYEEEE, per germline. Here the CDR3 DNA reads TGTGCCAGCAGCTTGGTCGGACATTCTCAATCCTTGAACACTGAAGCTTTCTTT. It codes for CASSLVGHSQSLNTEAFF.

The DNA for the CDR3 is TGCAGCGTTGCTCCAAGGGGGATGACTAGCGGGAGGGCCAATGAGCAGTTCTTC. This codes for CSVAPRGMTSGRANEQFF. The chain recombines TRBV29-1 with TRBJ2-1, with 14 nucleotides matching TRBD2. The CDR3 runs 18 residues. CDR1 is SQVTM and CDR2 is ANQGSEA in the germline V gene. J lost 6 bases, V lost 4 bases, and 14 bases had no gene match.

The rearrangement joins TRBV5-6 to TRBJ1-2, with D possibly matching TRBD1 (6 bases). CDR1 and CDR2 from the germline V gene are SGHDT and YYEEEE. This CDR3 region has 14 residues. Trimming shortened V by 1 base and J by 4 bases, and 11 bases separated the two germline ends. CDR3 sequence: CASSLKDSLYGYTF. The CDR3 DNA follows: TGTGCCAGCAGCTTGAAGGACAGTCTCTATGGCTACACCTTC. The full variable domain, rest sourced from reference TRBV5-6 and TRBJ1-2, is DAGVTQSPTHLIKTRGQQVTLRCSPKSGHDTVSWYQQALGQGPQFIFQYYEEEERQRGNFPDRFSGHQFPNYSSELNVNALLLGDSALYLCASSLKDSLYGYTFGSGTRLTVV.

The CDR3 spells CASSFTLTGYVRNTEAFF. In DNA, the CDR3 is TGTGCCAGCAGTTTTACCCTGACAGGGTACGTTCGGAACACTGAAGCTTTCTTT. The V call is TRBV6-2 or TRBV6-3, the J call TRBJ1-1, with 7 bases lining up with TRBD1. This CDR3 region has 18 residues. Germline-derived CDR1 and CDR2 are MNHEY and SVGEGT. The V and J ends lost 4 bases and 1 base, in that order; junction bases with no gene match: 15.